This T cell receptor (beta chain) originates from a study of T cell changes during pregnancy in multiple sclerosis. The CDR3 is made up of 14 amino acids. The junction had 5 bases not matched to a gene; V was cut back by 5 bases and J by 4 bases. The germline CDR1 and CDR2 sequences are SGHTA and FQGNSA. TCRdb's copy holds only in-frame clones and misses some; the assay was immunoSEQ multiplex PCR. This sample carries approximately 70,000 clones, 90% to 95% of them seen once, and the ten largest clones take 1.3% to 1.5%. V usage is TRBV7-2 and J usage is TRBJ2-7; TRBD2 aligns across 10 bases. The receptor was isolated from a female donor in good health, enrolled as a control in a pregnancy study. This material consisted of peripheral blood, taken in the second trimester of pregnancy. CDR3 residues: CASSPGLAAYEQYF. The CDR3 bases are TGTGCCAGCAGCCCCGGACTAGCGGCTTACGAGCAGTACTTC.